These 25 T cell receptor beta chains were all obtained from the same sample, sequenced in a study of T cell responses to AZD1222 COVID-19 vaccine. Generated by immunoSEQ multiplex PCR, the TCRdb table keeps only in-frame clones and is missing some. The table has about 130,000 clones, 70% to 90% seen once. This sample comprised peripheral blood, obtained on day 0 of AZD1222 vaccination. The receptors here all came from an adult in good health.

DNA of the CDR3: TGCGCCAGCAGTCAACCCGAGGGGGTAAGGAATCAGCCCCAGCATTTT. Residues: CASSQPEGVRNQPQHF. The chain combines TRBV23-1 with TRBJ1-5; D perhaps matches TRBD1 (6 bases). TRBV23-1 is annotated as an ORF whose role is uncertain. Trimming stripped 2 bases from V and 4 bases from J, with 15 bases between. This CDR3 has 16 residues.

The rearrangement links TRBV5-4 to TRBJ2-5; 10 nucleotides match TRBD1. The CDR3 totals 14 residues. The V gene end was trimmed by 3 bases and the J gene end by 5 bases; junction bases not matched to a gene: 4. Germline V gives CDR1 SGHNT, CDR2 YYREEE (reference sequence). This chain's CDR3 is CASSSGTGEETQYF. CDR3 coding DNA: TGTGCCAGCAGCTCCGGGACAGGGGAGGAGACCCAGTACTTC.

This rearrangement joins TRBV5-4 to TRBJ1-4; no reliable D call. CDR1 and CDR2 (germline): SGHNT, YYREEE (reference sequence). Trimming took off 0 bases at V and 3 bases at J, with 6 bases between the two ends. This CDR3 comprises 14 residues. CDR3 nucleotides: TGTGCCAGCAGCTTGGATTTGGCTAATGAAAAACTGTTTTTT. Translated: CASSLDLANEKLFF. Based on the CDR3 plus reference TRBV5-4 and TRBJ1-4, the full variable domain is ETGVTQSPTHLIKTRGQQVTLRCSSQSGHNTVSWYQQALGQGPQFIFQYYREEENGRGNFPPRFSGLQFPNYSSELNVNALELDDSALYLCASSLDLANEKLFFGSGTQLSVL.

This clone was detected only once. The genes are TRBV9 and TRBJ2-1; 14 bases map to TRBD2. The CDR3 contains 18 residues. CDR1 and CDR2 (germline): SGDLS, YYNGEE. Unmatched junction bases numbered 7, after V lost 3 bases and J lost 2 bases. The CDR3 is CASSATSGRVRAYNEQFF. The CDR3 DNA reads TGTGCCAGCAGCGCGACTAGCGGGAGGGTCCGGGCCTACAATGAGCAGTTCTTC.

This clone was seen a handful of times. The chain combines TRBV11-1 with TRBJ2-3, with 7 bases that match TRBD1. The trim removed 4 bases at V and 4 bases at J, leaving 11 bases unmatched. This CDR3 spans 16 amino acids. The germline gives CDR1 SGHAT, CDR2 FQDESV (reference sequence). CDR3 amino acids: CASSSGDRRVPDTQYF. The DNA of the CDR3 is TGTGCCAGCAGCTCAGGGGACAGACGGGTCCCAGATACGCAGTATTTT.

The V gene is TRBV6-5, the J gene TRBJ1-5; no definite D call. The CDR3 extends over 15 amino acids. Germline V CDR1 and CDR2: MNHEY, SVGAGI. V dropped 4 bases and J dropped 5 bases, with 15 bases sitting between them. The CDR3 DNA is TGTGCCAGCAGTTCTGGACCCGGGCCTTATCAGCCCCAGCATTTT. The encoded protein is CASSSGPGPYQPQHF.

The chain links TRBV9 to TRBJ1-2; possibly TRBD1 for D (5 bases). Trimming removed 0 bases from V and 6 bases from J, with 9 bases in between. Germline V gene lookup returns CDR1 SGDLS and CDR2 YYNGEE. This CDR3 region has 13 residues. CDR3: CASSVVPGNGYTF. In DNA, the CDR3 is TGTGCCAGCAGCGTAGTACCAGGGAATGGCTACACCTTC.

The CDR3 protein is CASSVGGIQETQYF. CDR3 bases: TGTGCCAGCAGCGTAGGAGGGATTCAAGAGACCCAGTACTTC. This chain connects TRBV9 to TRBJ2-5; weak D call: TRBD2 (5 bases). Germline V CDR1 and CDR2: SGDLS, YYNGEE. V shed 0 bases and J shed 2 bases, with 8 bases lying between them. The CDR3 consists of 14 residues.

This rearrangement joins TRBV6-5 to TRBJ2-1; 9 bases fit TRBD1. Germline V gene sequence: CDR1 MNHEY, CDR2 SVGAGI. V was clipped by 4 bases and J by 9 bases; unmatched bases: 10. The CDR3 totals 15 residues. Here the CDR3 DNA reads TGTGCCAGCAGTTTTACCGGGACAGGGTATAGTGAGCAGTTCTTC. It is translated as CASSFTGTGYSEQFF.

The V and J genes are TRBV19 and TRBJ2-5, with 8 positions matching TRBD1. Germline V gene sequence: CDR1 LNHDA, CDR2 SQIVND (reference sequence). Trimming removed 7 bases from V and 3 bases from J; junction bases left unmatched: 4. This CDR3 has 13 amino acids. As DNA, the CDR3 is TGTGCCAGTACAAGGACAGGGAAAGAGACCCAGTACTTC. Translated, it gives CASTRTGKETQYF.

The V gene is TRBV14, the J gene TRBJ1-2; no firm D call. This CDR3 spans 16 amino acids. CDR1 is SGHDN, CDR2 FVKESK, per germline. Trimming left V 1 base short and J 4 bases short, with 16 bases between. The CDR3 DNA reads TGTGCCAGCAGCCAAGGTATCTTCGGGTTCTTCTATGGCTACACCTTC. It specifies CASSQGIFGFFYGYTF. The full variable domain, rest sourced from reference TRBV14 and TRBJ1-2, is EAGVTQFPSHSVIEKGQTVTLRCDPISGHDNLYWYRRVMGKEIKFLLHFVKESKQDESGMPNNRFLAERTGGTYSTLKVQPAELEDSGVYFCASSQGIFGFFYGYTFGSGTRLTVV.

The CDR3 sequence: CASSQDRASGDTQYF. Here the CDR3 DNA reads TGTGCCAGCAGCCAAGATAGGGCTTCAGGAGATACGCAGTATTTT. The chain employs TRBV3-1 (or the pseudogene TRBV3-2) and TRBJ2-3; no reliable D call. Germline CDR1 and CDR2: LGHDT and YNNKEL (reference sequence). The V gene lost 0 bases and the J gene lost 5 bases, with 12 bases spanning the gap. This CDR3 comprises 15 residues.

In nucleotides, the CDR3 is TGTGCCAGCAGGAAACCCAATCTAGCGGGAAGGGACACCGGGGAGCTGTTTTTT. It codes for CASRKPNLAGRDTGELFF. This chain joins TRBV2 and TRBJ2-2; TRBD2 agrees at 9 bases. The CDR3 extends over 18 amino acids. The J segment lost 3 bases and the V segment lost 6 bases, leaving 14 bases of the junction unmatched. The germline V gene has CDR1 SNHLY and CDR2 FYNNEI.

This clone showed up just once. This rearrangement joins TRBV5-1 to TRBJ1-3; 8 bases fit TRBD1. Germline V gene data show CDR1 as SGHRS and CDR2 as YFSETQ. The length of the CDR3 is 15 residues. V shed 3 bases and J 0 bases; nucleotides not matched to a gene: 2. The CDR3 is CASSSTGDSGNTIYF. CDR3 DNA sequence: TGCGCCAGCAGCTCGACAGGGGACTCTGGAAACACCATATATTTT.

V usage is TRBV2 and J usage is TRBJ2-7; a possible D gene is TRBD1 (5 bases). The CDR3 is 13 residues long. V gave up 6 bases and J gave up 2 bases, with 11 bases separating them. Germline V gene lookup returns CDR1 SNHLY and CDR2 FYNNEI. The CDR3 reads CASRGTGTYEQYF. CDR3 nucleotide sequence: TGTGCCAGCAGGGGCACAGGTACCTACGAGCAGTACTTC.

The V gene is TRBV5-8, the J gene TRBJ2-5; D not certain. V shed 3 bases and J shed 2 bases, with 17 bases lying between them. Germline loops: CDR1 SGHTS, CDR2 YDEGEE. The CDR3 is 16 residues long. For the CDR3, the DNA is TGTGCCAGCAGCTCCTTGGGTCCGGGCCTGCAAGAGACCCAGTACTTC. As protein: CASSSLGPGLQETQYF.

This clone has only a few counts. The V gene is TRBV7-9, the J gene TRBJ2-7, with D maybe TRBD1 (5 bases). CDR1 SEHNR and CDR2 FQNEAQ come from the germline V gene (reference sequence). The CDR3 runs 12 residues. The V and J ends lost 5 bases and 4 bases respectively, with 9 bases between them. Here the CDR3 DNA reads TGTGCCAGCAGCGCTACAGGTTACGAGCAGTACTTC. Translation gives CASSATGYEQYF.

The chain joins TRBV7-2 to TRBJ2-7; 9 positions agree with TRBD1. V lost 4 bases, J lost 2 bases, and 6 bases stayed unmatched. The CDR3 runs 15 residues. Germline V CDR1 and CDR2: SGHTA, FQGNSA. The CDR3 is CASSYGTGLPYEQYF. CDR3 nucleotides: TGTGCCAGCAGCTATGGGACAGGGCTACCCTACGAGCAGTACTTC.

This clone came up a few times. The J gene is TRBJ1-1, the V gene TRBV6-6, with D hard to call. The V and J ends lost 2 bases and 4 bases respectively, with 14 bases between them. The CDR3 spans 15 residues. Germline-derived CDR1 and CDR2 are MNHNY and SVGAGI (reference sequence). The CDR3 reads CASSYNQVAGTEAFF. The CDR3 DNA sequence: TGTGCCAGCAGTTACAATCAGGTTGCGGGCACTGAAGCTTTCTTT.

This clone was counted a single time. The chain combines TRBV12-3 or TRBV12-4 with TRBJ1-2; 8 positions match TRBD1. V shed 10 bases, J shed 7 bases, and the junction held 8 bases outside the gene matches. There are 12 residues in the CDR3. In nucleotides, the CDR3 is TGTGCCACCAAGACAGGGGTCTCTGGCTACACCTTC. Translation: CATKTGVSGYTF.

Ten or more counts support this clone. The chain links TRBV10-3 to TRBJ1-3, with 7 bases aligning to TRBD1. J was trimmed by 0 bases and V by 4 bases; bases with no gene match: 12. Germline V gene sequence: CDR1 ENHRY, CDR2 SYGVKD. This CDR3 is 18 amino acids long. CDR3: CAISGDTGTASSGNTIYF. The CDR3 nucleotides are TGTGCCATCAGTGGTGATACCGGGACAGCGAGCTCTGGAAACACCATATATTTT.

The chain joins TRBV18 to TRBJ1-5, with D uncertain. Germline V gene sequence: CDR1 KGHSH, CDR2 LQKENI. V shed 3 bases and J shed 2 bases, with 5 bases lying between them. The CDR3 contains 13 residues. The CDR3, as DNA: TGTGCCAGCTCACCGGATGGCAATCAGCCCCAGCATTTT. It encodes CASSPDGNQPQHF.

The V and J genes are TRBV24-1 and TRBJ2-7; no firm D call. The CDR3 consists of 12 residues. Trimming removed 4 bases at V and 5 bases at J, with 8 bases between. Germline-derived CDR1 and CDR2 are KGHDR and SFDVKD. This chain's CDR3 is CATSDYGHEQYF. The CDR3 coding sequence is TGTGCCACCAGTGACTACGGACACGAGCAGTACTTC.

This chain uses TRBV9 with TRBJ1-2, with 10 positions matching TRBD1. This CDR3 is built from 16 residues. The junction had 11 bases not matched to a gene; V was cut back by 1 base and J by 8 bases. Germline lookup yields CDR1 SGDLS and CDR2 YYNGEE. The CDR3: CASSVLSGTGVIGYTF. The CDR3 bases are TGTGCCAGCAGCGTACTTAGCGGGACAGGGGTGATCGGCTACACCTTC.

The chain joins TRBV27 to TRBJ1-6; D is ambiguous. CDR1 is MNHEY and CDR2 is SMNVEV in the germline V gene (reference sequence). V was clipped by 5 bases and J by 9 bases, with 20 bases between them. This CDR3 is 16 amino acids long. In DNA, the CDR3 is TGTGCCAGCAGTAGTTTTTGGGGAACCCCTGGTTCACCCCTCCACTTT. Encoded protein: CASSSFWGTPGSPLHF.